Listed below are T cell receptor beta chains from one sample, sequenced in a study of cytomegalovirus exposure and HLA in healthy donors. The repertoire was sequenced with immunoSEQ multiplex PCR; TCRdb's copy has only in-frame clones and lacks some. The sample includes under 130,000 clones, around 80% of them seen just once. The sequenced material came from PBMCs. These receptors were taken from a man aged 35 to 55 in good health and CMV-seropositive. The CDR3 runs from the conserved cysteine through the conserved F or W. The order of the fields is V gene, D gene, clone size, J gene, CDR3 protein, CDR3 DNA. A D gene is named only where the DNA matches it firmly. Clone size is shown for a subset of rows, as once, few, many or a class of expanded clone.

TRBV7-8	TRBD1	-	TRBJ1-5	CASSLPGTGNQPQHF	TGTGCCAGCAGCCTACCGGGGACAGGCAATCAGCCCCAGCATTTT
TRBV19	-	-	TRBJ1-1	CASSYRTLNTEAFF	TGTGCCAGTAGTTATCGGACATTGAACACTGAAGCTTTCTTT
TRBV7-9	TRBD1	-	TRBJ1-4	CASCNRGDEKLFF	TGTGCCAGCTGTAACAGGGGAGATGAAAAACTGTTTTTT
TRBV2	TRBD2	few	TRBJ2-5	CASKGLAGQETQYF	TGTGCCAGCAAGGGCCTAGCGGGTCAAGAGACCCAGTACTTC
TRBV7-3	-	-	TRBJ2-5	CASSRSSLAQETQYF	TGTGCCAGCAGCAGGTCTAGCCTCGCTCAAGAGACCCAGTACTTC
TRBV30	-	once	TRBJ1-2	CAWSLAGTQRSNYGYTF	TGTGCCTGGAGTCTCGCCGGGACACAGAGGAGCAACTATGGCTACACCTTC
TRBV7-9	TRBD1	-	TRBJ2-1	CASSLRTGGDEQFF	TGTGCCAGCAGCTTAAGGACAGGGGGGGATGAGCAGTTCTTC
TRBV6-5	-	-	TRBJ1-2	CASNGDPRKGYTF	TGTGCCAGCAACGGCGACCCGAGGAAGGGCTACACCTTC
TRBV29-1	TRBD1	once	TRBJ2-4	CSVAGTGGIGIQYF	TGCAGCGTTGCAGGGACAGGGGGCATTGGCATTCAGTACTTC
TRBV29-1	-	-	TRBJ2-5	CSVVSYQETQYF	TGCAGCGTTGTTTCGTACCAAGAGACCCAGTACTTC
TRBV30	TRBD1	-	TRBJ1-6	CAWSPARLQGNKSPLHF	TGTGCCTGGAGTCCCGCCAGGTTACAGGGGAATAAATCACCCCTCCACTTT
TRBV5-4	TRBD2	-	TRBJ2-1	CASSLGRTSGGGEQFF	TGTGCCAGCAGCTTGGGACGCACTAGCGGGGGGGGTGAGCAGTTCTTC
TRBV2	TRBD1	-	TRBJ1-2	CASSEDRGSGGYTF	TGTGCCAGCAGTGAAGACAGGGGGTCTGGTGGCTACACCTTC
TRBV7-6	TRBD2	-	TRBJ2-7	CASSLGGGPTYEQYF	TGTGCCAGCAGCTTAGGCGGGGGGCCAACCTACGAGCAGTACTTC
TRBV2	TRBD1	-	TRBJ2-6	CASSSDRASISGANGLTF	TGTGCCAGCAGTTCGGACAGGGCTTCGATCTCTGGGGCCAACGGCCTGACTTTC
TRBV13	TRBD2	-	TRBJ2-7	CASSFRTSGEFYEQYF	TGTGCCAGCAGCTTCCGGACTAGCGGAGAATTCTACGAGCAGTACTTC
TRBV15	-	-	TRBJ2-1	CATSPGINEQFF	TGTGCCACCAGTCCAGGGATAAATGAGCAGTTCTTC
TRBV28	-	-	TRBJ1-2	CASSLQDGYTF	TGTGCCAGCAGCTTACAGGATGGCTACACCTTC
TRBV5-6	TRBD2	-	TRBJ2-1	CASSLFHGEGYNEQFF	TGTGCCAGCAGCTTGTTTCACGGGGAGGGGTACAATGAGCAGTTCTTC
TRBV5-1	TRBD1	-	TRBJ1-4	CASSLGQGENEKLFF	TGCGCCAGCAGCTTGGGGCAGGGGGAGAATGAAAAACTGTTTTTT
TRBV7-2	-	-	TRBJ2-5	CASSLTGAGGLASSGTQYF	TGTGCCAGCAGCTTGACAGGGGCTGGGGGACTAGCCTCCTCGGGGACCCAGTACTTC
TRBV5-6	-	-	TRBJ1-2	CASSSSGGLDSF	TGTGCCAGCAGCTCCAGCGGGGGGCTAGACTCCTTC
TRBV19	-	few	TRBJ1-6	CASSIDGGNSPLHF	TGTGCCAGTAGTATAGATGGGGGGAATTCACCCCTCCACTTT
TRBV7-9	TRBD2	-	TRBJ2-7	CASSPGGTSGGAPYEWQYF	TGTGCCAGCAGCCCGGGCGGGACTAGCGGGGGTGCCCCCTACGAGTGGCAGTACTTC
TRBV19	-	-	TRBJ1-1	CASSIAAFSPGQSNMGAFF	TGTGCCAGTAGTATAGCCGCTTTTTCCCCGGGACAATCCAACATGGGAGCTTTCTTT
TRBV19	-	-	TRBJ2-7	CASSIERGYEQYF	TGTGCCAGTAGTATAGAGCGCGGCTACGAGCAGTACTTC
TRBV10-2	-	-	TRBJ2-7	CASSGQETGEQYF	TGCGCCAGCAGTGGACAGGAAACCGGCGAGCAGTACTTC
TRBV11-3	-	few	TRBJ1-1	CASSLDRGRKNTEAFF	TGTGCCAGCAGCTTAGATCGCGGGAGAAAGAACACTGAAGCTTTCTTT
TRBV13	-	few	TRBJ2-2	CASSLAGHLMNTGELFF	TGTGCCAGCAGCTTAGCGGGACACCTGATGAACACCGGGGAGCTGTTTTTT
TRBV7-3	TRBD1	-	TRBJ2-7	CASSLRQGILYEQYF	TGTGCCAGCAGCTTAAGACAGGGCATACTCTACGAGCAGTACTTC
TRBV7-3	TRBD1	-	TRBJ2-2	CASSLGQGGGELFF	TGTGCCAGCAGCTTAGGACAGGGTGGCGGGGAGCTGTTTTTT
TRBV29-1	TRBD1	-	TRBJ1-4	CSVGGTGMVTNEKLFF	TGCAGCGTGGGCGGGACAGGTATGGTGACTAATGAAAAACTGTTTTTT
TRBV2	-	few	TRBJ2-5	CASSDVTGWGTQYF	TGTGCCAGCAGTGATGTTACAGGCTGGGGGACCCAGTACTTC
TRBV6-1	TRBD1	-	TRBJ1-2	CASSEETGANYGYTF	TGTGCCAGCAGTGAAGAGACAGGGGCTAACTATGGCTACACCTTC
TRBV1	-	-	TRBJ1-5	CTSSQDKRRGGNQPQHF	TGCACCAGCAGCCAAGATAAACGCAGGGGCGGCAATCAGCCCCAGCATTTT